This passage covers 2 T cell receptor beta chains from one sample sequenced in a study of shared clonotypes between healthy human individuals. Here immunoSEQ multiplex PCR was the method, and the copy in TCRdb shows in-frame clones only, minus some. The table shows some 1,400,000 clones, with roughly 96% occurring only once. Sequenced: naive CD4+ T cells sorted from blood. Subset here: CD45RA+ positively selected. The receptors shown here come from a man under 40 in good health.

CDR3 region: CASSSGSLGYEQYF. CDR3 bases: TGTGCCAGCAGCTCTGGGTCGTTAGGCTACGAGCAGTACTTC. The gene calls are TRBV7-9 and TRBJ2-7; no definite D call. V was pared by 4 bases and J by 3 bases, with 13 bases between. The CDR3 spans 14 residues. Germline lookup yields CDR1 SEHNR and CDR2 FQNEAQ (reference sequence).

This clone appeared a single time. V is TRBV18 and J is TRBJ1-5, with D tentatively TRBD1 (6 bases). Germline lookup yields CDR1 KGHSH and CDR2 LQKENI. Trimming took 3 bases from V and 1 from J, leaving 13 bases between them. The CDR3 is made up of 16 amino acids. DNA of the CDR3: TGTGCCAGCTCACCTTTCCCGGACAGAAGCAATCAGCCCCAGCATTTT. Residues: CASSPFPDRSNQPQHF.